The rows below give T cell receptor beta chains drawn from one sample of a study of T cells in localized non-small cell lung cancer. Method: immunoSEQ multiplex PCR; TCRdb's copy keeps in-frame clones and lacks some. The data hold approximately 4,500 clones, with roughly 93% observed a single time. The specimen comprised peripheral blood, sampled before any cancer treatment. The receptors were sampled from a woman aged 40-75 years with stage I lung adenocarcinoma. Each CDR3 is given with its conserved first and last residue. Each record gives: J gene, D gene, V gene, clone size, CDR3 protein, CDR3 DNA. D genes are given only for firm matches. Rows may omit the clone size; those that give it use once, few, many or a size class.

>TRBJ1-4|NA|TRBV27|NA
CASSPTPQGLTEKLFF
TGTGCCAGCAGTCCAACTCCTCAGGGGCTCACAGAAAAACTGTTTTTT
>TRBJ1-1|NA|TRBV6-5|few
CASSYEIDRQAFF
TGTGCCAGCAGTTACGAAATCGACAGGCAAGCTTTCTTT
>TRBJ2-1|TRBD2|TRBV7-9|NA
CASSSLGLAGGTYNEQFF
TGTGCCAGCAGCTCCCTCGGACTAGCGGGAGGGACATACAATGAGCAGTTCTTC
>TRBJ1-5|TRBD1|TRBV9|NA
CASSGQGQGQPQHF
TGTGCCAGCAGCGGACAGGGCCAAGGTCAGCCCCAGCATTTT
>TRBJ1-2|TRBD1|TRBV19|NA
CASRKRGQGATYGYTF
TGTGCCAGCCGAAAACGGGGACAGGGGGCGACCTATGGCTACACCTTC
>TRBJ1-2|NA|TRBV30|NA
CAWSVGGSPYGYTF
TGTGCCTGGAGTGTAGGGGGATCCCCCTATGGCTACACCTTC
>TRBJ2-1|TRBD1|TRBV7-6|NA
CASSLPRGGSGQGGNEQFF
TGTGCCAGCAGCTTACCCCGCGGCGGGTCGGGACAGGGTGGCAATGAGCAGTTCTTC
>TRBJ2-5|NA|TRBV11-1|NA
CASSLDHRKGETQYF
TGTGCCAGCAGCTTAGACCATCGAAAAGGGGAGACCCAGTACTTC
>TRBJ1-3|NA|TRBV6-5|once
CASSYSYVNSGNTIYF
TGTGCCAGCAGTTACTCTTACGTAAACTCTGGAAACACCATATATTTT
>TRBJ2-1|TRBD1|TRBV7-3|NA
CASSSQGQQSQQFF
TGTGCCAGCAGCTCTCAGGGACAGCAGAGCCAGCAGTTCTTC
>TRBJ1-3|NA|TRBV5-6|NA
CASSPTRGRVGNTIYF
TGTGCCAGCAGCCCCACCCGGGGCAGGGTCGGAAACACCATATATTTT
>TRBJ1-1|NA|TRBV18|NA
CASFPVDGREEAFF
TGTGCCAGCTTTCCTGTCGACGGGAGGGAAGAAGCTTTCTTT
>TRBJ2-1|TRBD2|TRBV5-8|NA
CAARLAGGPHNEQFF
TGTGCCGCCCGACTAGCGGGAGGGCCTCACAATGAGCAGTTCTTC
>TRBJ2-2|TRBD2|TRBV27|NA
CASSARLAGGISTGELFF
TGTGCCAGCAGTGCCCGACTAGCGGGAGGGATTTCCACCGGGGAGCTGTTTTTT
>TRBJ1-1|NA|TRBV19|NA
CASSIGAGRGNTEAFF
TGTGCCAGTAGTATTGGGGCAGGGAGGGGGAACACTGAAGCTTTCTTT